This paragraph reports one TCR beta chain. These data belong to a study of monozygotic twins with inflammatory bowel disease. Two nested PCRs, roughly 16 and 10 cycles, amplified TCRalpha and TCRbeta cDNA. TCRdb processed the 5' RACE reads again and assigns one entry to each CDR3 protein, with no DNA. With approximately 400,000 distinct CDR3 sequences in the sample, the ten largest clones hold 2.4%. CDR1 is MNHEY and CDR2 is SMNVEV in the germline V gene (reference sequence). CDR3 size: 15 residues. The TCR sequence derives from a human donor with ulcerative colitis or Crohn's disease, or a healthy co-twin of an affected twin (not recorded which). The chain couples TRBV27 to TRBJ1-5; the TCRdb call, TRBD1, lacks DNA for checking. The sequencing sample was made of blood. CDR3 sequence reads: CASSLVGQLNQPQHF.